Listed here are 2 T cell receptor beta chains from one sample, sequenced in a study of cytomegalovirus exposure and HLA in healthy donors. The PCR was carried out with 60 Vbeta primers and 13 Jbeta primers. Generated by immunoSEQ multiplex PCR, the TCRdb table keeps only in-frame clones and is missing some. The sample lists more than 150,000 clones; roughly 87% were seen once. The sequenced material came from PBMCs. These receptors were obtained from a girl less than two years old in good health and CMV-seronegative.

The chain links TRBV11-3 to TRBJ2-7, with 8 bases aligning to TRBD1. The V gene's germline CDR1 is SGHNT and CDR2 YENEEA. Germline trimming cut 5 bases from V and 1 base from J; bases unmatched to any gene: 7. The CDR3 is made up of 15 amino acids. The CDR3 DNA reads as TGTGCCAGCAGCGCAGGACAGGGCGATTCCTACGAGCAGTACTTC. Protein product: CASSAGQGDSYEQYF.

V usage is TRBV27 and J usage is TRBJ1-2; D not certain. Germline CDR1 and CDR2: MNHEY and SMNVEV (reference sequence). The V end lost 6 bases, the J end lost 4 bases, and 15 bases lay between the germline ends. The CDR3 totals 14 residues. CDR3 sequence (DNA): TGTGCCAGCAGGGGGTCGGGAGGAGCCTATGGCTACACCTTC. Translation gives CASRGSGGAYGYTF.